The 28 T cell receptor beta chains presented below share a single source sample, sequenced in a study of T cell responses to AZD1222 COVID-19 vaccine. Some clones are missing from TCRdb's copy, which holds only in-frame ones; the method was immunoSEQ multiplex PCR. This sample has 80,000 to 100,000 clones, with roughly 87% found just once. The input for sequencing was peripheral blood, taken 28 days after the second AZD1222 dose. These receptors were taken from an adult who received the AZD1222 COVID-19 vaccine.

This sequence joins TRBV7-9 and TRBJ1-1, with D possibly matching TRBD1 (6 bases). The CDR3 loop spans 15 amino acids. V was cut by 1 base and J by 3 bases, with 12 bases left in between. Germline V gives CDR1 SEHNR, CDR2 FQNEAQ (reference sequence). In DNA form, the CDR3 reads TGTGCCAGCAGCTTAGGTGGCAGGGGATACACTGAAGCTTTCTTT. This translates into CASSLGGRGYTEAFF.

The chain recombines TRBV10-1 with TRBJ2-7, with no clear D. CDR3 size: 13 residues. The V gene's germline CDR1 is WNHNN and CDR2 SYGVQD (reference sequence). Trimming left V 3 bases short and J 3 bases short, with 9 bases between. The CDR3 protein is CASSEATLYEQYF. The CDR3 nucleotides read TGCGCCAGCAGTGAAGCAACGCTCTACGAGCAGTACTTC.

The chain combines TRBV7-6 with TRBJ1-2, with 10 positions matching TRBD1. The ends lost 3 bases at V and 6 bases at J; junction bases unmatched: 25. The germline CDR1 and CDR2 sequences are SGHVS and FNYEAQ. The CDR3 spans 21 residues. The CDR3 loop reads CASSFKPGTGAGMVRYDGYTF. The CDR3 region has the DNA TGTGCCAGCAGCTTCAAGCCCGGGACAGGGGCCGGGATGGTGCGGTACGATGGCTACACCTTC.

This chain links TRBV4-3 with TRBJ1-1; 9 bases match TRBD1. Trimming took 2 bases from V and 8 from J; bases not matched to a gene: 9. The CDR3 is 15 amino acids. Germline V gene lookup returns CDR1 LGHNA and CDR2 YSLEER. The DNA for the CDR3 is TGCGCCAGCAGCCAAAACCCGGGACAGGGAGGCGAAGCTTTCTTT. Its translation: CASSQNPGQGGEAFF.

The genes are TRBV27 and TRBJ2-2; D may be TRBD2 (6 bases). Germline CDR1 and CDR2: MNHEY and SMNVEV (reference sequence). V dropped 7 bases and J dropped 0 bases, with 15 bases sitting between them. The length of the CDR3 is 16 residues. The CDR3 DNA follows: TGTGCCAGCACGCTCCGGGACTCTACGAACACCGGGGAGCTGTTTTTT. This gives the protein CASTLRDSTNTGELFF.

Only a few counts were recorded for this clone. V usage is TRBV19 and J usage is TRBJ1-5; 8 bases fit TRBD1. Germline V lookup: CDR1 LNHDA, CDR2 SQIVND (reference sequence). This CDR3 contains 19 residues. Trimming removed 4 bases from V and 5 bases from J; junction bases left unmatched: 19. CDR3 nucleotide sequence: TGTGCCAGTAGTACGTGGGCAGGACAGGGAGGTCTTCTTTATCAGCCCCAGCATTTT. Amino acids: CASSTWAGQGGLLYQPQHF.

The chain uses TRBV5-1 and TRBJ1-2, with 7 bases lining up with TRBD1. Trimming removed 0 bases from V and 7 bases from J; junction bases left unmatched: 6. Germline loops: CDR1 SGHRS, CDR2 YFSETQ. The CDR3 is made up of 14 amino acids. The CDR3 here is CASSLEIGGGGYTF. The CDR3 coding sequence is TGCGCCAGCAGCTTGGAAATAGGGGGCGGTGGCTACACCTTC.

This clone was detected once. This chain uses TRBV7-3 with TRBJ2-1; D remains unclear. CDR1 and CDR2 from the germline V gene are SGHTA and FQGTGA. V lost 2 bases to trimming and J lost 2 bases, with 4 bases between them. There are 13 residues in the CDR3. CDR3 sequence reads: CASSLDPYNEQFF. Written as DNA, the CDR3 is TGTGCCAGCAGCTTAGACCCCTACAATGAGCAGTTCTTC.

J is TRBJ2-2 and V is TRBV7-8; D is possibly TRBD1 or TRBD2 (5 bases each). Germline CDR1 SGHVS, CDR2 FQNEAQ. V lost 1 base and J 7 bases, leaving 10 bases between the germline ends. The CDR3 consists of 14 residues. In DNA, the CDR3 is TGTGCCAGCAGCTTAGGGGACCGCTACGGGGAGCTGTTTTTT. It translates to CASSLGDRYGELFF.

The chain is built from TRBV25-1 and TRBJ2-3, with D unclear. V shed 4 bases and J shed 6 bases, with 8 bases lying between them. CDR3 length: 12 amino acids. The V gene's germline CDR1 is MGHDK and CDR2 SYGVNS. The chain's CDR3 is CASSAHGDTQYF. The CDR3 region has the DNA TGTGCCAGCAGTGCCCACGGGGATACGCAGTATTTT.

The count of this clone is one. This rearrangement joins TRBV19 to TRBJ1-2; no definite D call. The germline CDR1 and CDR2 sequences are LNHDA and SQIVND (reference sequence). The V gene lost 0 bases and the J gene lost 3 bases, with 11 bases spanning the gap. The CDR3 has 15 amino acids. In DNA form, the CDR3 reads TGTGCCAGTAGTATAGATCTGGCAGAATACTATGGCTACACCTTC. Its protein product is CASSIDLAEYYGYTF.

The CDR3: CASSPLGHYEQYF. As DNA, the CDR3 is TGTGCCAGCAGCCCGTTGGGACACTACGAGCAGTACTTC. The chain employs TRBV27 and TRBJ2-7, with D tentatively TRBD1 (6 bases). Germline lookup yields CDR1 MNHEY and CDR2 SMNVEV (reference sequence). Deletions cut 6 bases from V and 3 bases from J, with 12 bases between. This CDR3 contains 13 residues.

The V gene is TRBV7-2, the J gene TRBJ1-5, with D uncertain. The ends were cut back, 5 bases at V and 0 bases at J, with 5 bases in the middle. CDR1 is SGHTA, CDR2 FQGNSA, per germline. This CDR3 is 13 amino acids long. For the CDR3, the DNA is TGTGCCAGCAGCCTCTTTAGCAATCAGCCCCAGCATTTT. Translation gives CASSLFSNQPQHF.

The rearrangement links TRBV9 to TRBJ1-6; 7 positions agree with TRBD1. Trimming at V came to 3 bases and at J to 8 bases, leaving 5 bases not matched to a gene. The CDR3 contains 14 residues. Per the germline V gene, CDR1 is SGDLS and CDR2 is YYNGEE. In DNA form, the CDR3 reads TGTGCCAGCAGCGCCTGGACAGGCGATTCACCCCTCCACTTT. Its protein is CASSAWTGDSPLHF.

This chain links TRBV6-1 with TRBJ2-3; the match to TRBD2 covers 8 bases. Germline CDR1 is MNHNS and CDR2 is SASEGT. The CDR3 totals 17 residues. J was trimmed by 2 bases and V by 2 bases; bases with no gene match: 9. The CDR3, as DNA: TGTGCCAGCAGTGAATGGTTTCGGGGGGGGGCCACAGATACGCAGTATTTT. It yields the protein CASSEWFRGGATDTQYF.

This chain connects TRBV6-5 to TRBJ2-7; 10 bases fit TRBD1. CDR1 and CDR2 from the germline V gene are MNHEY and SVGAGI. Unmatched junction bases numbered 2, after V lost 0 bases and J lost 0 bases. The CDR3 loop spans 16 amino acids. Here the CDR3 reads CASSYSTGGSSYEQYF. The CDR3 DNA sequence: TGTGCCAGCAGTTACTCGACAGGGGGCTCCTCCTACGAGCAGTACTTC.

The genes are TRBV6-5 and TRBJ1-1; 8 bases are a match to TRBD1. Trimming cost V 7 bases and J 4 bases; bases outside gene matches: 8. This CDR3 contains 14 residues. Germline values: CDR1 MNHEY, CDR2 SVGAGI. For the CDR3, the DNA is TGTGCCAGCAACTGGGGACAGGTACGCACTGAAGCTTTCTTT. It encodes CASNWGQVRTEAFF.

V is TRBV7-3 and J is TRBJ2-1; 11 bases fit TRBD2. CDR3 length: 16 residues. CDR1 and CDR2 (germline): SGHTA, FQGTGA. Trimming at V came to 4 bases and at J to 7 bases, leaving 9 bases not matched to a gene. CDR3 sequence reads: CASSSRSGGAGNEQFF. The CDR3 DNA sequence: TGTGCCAGCAGCTCCCGTAGCGGGGGGGCTGGAAATGAGCAGTTCTTC.

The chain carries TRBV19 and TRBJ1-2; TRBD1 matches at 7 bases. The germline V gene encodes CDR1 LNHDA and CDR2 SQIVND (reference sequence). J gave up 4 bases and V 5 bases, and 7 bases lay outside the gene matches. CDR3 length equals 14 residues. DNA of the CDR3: TGTGCCAGTAGTCAAACCCGGGACAGCTATGGCTACACCTTC. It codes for CASSQTRDSYGYTF.

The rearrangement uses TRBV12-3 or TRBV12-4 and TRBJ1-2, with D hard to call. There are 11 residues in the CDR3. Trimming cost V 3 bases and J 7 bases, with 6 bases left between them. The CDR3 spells CASSLEGGYTF. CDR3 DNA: TGTGCCAGCAGTTTGGAGGGTGGCTACACCTTC.

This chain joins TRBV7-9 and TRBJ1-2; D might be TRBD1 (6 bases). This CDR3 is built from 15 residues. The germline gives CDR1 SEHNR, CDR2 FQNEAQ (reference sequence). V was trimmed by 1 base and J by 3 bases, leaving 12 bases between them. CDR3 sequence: CASSLGVGGDYGYTF. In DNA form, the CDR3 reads TGTGCCAGCAGCTTAGGGGTAGGGGGTGACTATGGCTACACCTTC.

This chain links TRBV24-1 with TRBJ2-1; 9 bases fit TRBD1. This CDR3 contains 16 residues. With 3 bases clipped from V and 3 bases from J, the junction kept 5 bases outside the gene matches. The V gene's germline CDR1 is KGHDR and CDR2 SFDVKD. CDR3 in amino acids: CATSDQTGGLYNEQFF. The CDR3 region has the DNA TGTGCCACCAGTGATCAGACAGGGGGACTCTACAATGAGCAGTTCTTC.

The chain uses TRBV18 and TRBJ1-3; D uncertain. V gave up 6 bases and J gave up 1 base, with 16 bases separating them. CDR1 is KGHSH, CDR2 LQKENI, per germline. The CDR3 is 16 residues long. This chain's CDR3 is CASSALVLSSGNTIYF. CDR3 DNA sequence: TGTGCCAGCTCCGCCTTGGTGCTTTCTTCTGGAAACACCATATATTTT.

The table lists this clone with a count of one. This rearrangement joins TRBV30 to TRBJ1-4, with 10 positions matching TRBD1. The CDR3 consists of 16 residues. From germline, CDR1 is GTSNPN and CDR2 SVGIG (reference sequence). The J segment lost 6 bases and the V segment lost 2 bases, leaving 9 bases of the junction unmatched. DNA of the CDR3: TGTGCCTGGAGTCCACTAGGGACAGGGGAGTATGAAAAACTGTTTTTT. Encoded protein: CAWSPLGTGEYEKLFF.

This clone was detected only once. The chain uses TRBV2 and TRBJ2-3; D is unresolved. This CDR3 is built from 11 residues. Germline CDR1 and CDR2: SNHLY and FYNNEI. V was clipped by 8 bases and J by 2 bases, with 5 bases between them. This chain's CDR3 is CASSPTDTQYF. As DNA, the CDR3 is TGTGCCAGCTCCCCCACAGATACGCAGTATTTT. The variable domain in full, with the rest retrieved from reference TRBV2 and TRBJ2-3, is EPEVTQTPSHQVTQMGQEVILRCVPISNHLYFYWYRQILGQKVEFLVSFYNNEISEKSEIFDDQFSVERPDGSNFTLKIRSTKLEDSAMYFCASSPTDTQYFGPGTRLTVL.

CDR3 coding DNA: TGTGCCAGCAGTTCGACCGGGACCACGATTAACCTCTACACCTTC. It is translated as CASSSTGTTINLYTF. The chain links TRBV28 to TRBJ1-2; tentatively, D is TRBD1 (5 bases). In germline, CDR1 is MDHEN, CDR2 SYDVKM. Trimming left V 4 bases short and J 10 bases short, with 22 bases between. The CDR3 is 15 residues long.

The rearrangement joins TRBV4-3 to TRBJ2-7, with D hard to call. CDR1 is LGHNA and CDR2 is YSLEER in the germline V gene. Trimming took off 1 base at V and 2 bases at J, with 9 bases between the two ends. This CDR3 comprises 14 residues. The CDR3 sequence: CASSQVGPPYEQYF. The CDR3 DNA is TGCGCCAGCAGCCAAGTTGGCCCCCCCTACGAGCAGTACTTC.

Here the CDR3 DNA reads TGTGCCAGCAGCTTGAACACCGGGGAGCTGTTTTTT. Translated, it gives CASSLNTGELFF. The chain is built from TRBV7-3 and TRBJ2-2; unclear D gene. CDR3 size: 12 residues. Germline V gives CDR1 SGHTA, CDR2 FQGTGA. Trimming took off 3 bases at V and 1 base at J, with 0 bases between the two ends.